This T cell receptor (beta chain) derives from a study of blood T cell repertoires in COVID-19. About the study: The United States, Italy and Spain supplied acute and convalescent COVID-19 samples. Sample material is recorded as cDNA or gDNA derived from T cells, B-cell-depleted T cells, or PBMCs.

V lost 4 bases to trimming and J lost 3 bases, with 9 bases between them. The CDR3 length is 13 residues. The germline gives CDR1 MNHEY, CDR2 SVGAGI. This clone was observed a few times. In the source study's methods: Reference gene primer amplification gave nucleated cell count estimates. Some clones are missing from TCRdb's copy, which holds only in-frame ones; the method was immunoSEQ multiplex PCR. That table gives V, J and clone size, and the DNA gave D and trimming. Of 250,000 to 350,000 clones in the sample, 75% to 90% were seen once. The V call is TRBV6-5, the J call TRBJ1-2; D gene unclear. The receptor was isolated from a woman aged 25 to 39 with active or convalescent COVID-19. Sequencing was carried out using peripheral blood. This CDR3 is CASSWRVHYGYTF. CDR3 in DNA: TGTGCCAGCAGTTGGAGGGTACACTATGGCTACACCTTC.